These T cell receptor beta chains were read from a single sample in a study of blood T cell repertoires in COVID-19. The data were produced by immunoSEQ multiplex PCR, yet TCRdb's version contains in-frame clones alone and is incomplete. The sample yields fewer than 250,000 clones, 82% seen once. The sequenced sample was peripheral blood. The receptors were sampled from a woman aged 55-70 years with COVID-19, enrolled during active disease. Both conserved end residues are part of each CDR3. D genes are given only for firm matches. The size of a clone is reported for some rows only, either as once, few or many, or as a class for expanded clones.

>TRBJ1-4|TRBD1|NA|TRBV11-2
TGTGCCAGCAGTCAGCCGGGACAGGGCATTGAAAAACTGTTTTTT
CASSQPGQGIEKLFF
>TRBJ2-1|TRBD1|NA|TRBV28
TGTGCCAGCATTAACAGGGGGCTTGGTCGGTCATACAATGAGCAGTTCTTC
CASINRGLGRSYNEQFF
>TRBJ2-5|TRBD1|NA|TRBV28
TGTGCCAGCAGTTCCCCACAGGGGCGGGAGACCCAGTACTTC
CASSSPQGRETQYF
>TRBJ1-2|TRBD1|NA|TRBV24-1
TGTGCCACCAGTGATCGGACAGGGATCTATGGCTACACCTTC
CATSDRTGIYGYTF
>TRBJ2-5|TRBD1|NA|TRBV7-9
TGTGCCAGCAGCCGTCCCAAGGGGGCCCGAGAGACCCAGTACTTC
CASSRPKGARETQYF
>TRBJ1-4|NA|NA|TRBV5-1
TGCGCCAGCAGCTTGGATGAGGGTAGGGAAAAACTGTTTTTT
CASSLDEGREKLFF
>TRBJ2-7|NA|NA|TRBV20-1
TGCAGTGCTAGTCGGGCAGGACTTCACTACGAGCAGTACTTC
CSASRAGLHYEQYF
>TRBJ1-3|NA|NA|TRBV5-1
TGCGCCAGCAGCTCTCAGGGTCTCTCTGGAAACACCATATATTTT
CASSSQGLSGNTIYF
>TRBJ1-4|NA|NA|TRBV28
TGTGCCAGCAGGTCTGGGGGCATAGAAAAACTGTTTTTT
CASRSGGIEKLFF
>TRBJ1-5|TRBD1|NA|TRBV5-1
TGCGCCAGCAGCCCGGGGACAGTTTATAGCAATCAGCCCCAGCATTTT
CASSPGTVYSNQPQHF
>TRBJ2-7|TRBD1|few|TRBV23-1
TGCGCCAGCCGACAGGGGTCCCCCTACGAGCAGTACTTC
CASRQGSPYEQYF
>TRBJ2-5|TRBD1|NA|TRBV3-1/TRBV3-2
TGTGCCAGCAGCTACCGAGGGACAGGGCCCGAGACCCAGTACTTC
CASSYRGTGPETQYF
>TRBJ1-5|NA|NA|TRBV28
TGTGCCAGCAGTTTACAGGGGCAGCCCCAGCATTTT
CASSLQGQPQHF
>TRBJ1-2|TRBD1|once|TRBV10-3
TGTGCCATCAGTGAGTCGGGACAGGGTAGTGGCTACACCTTC
CAISESGQGSGYTF
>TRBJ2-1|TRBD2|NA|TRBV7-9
TGTGCCAGCACCCGACTAGCGGGTTCCTACAATGAGCAGTTCTTC
CASTRLAGSYNEQFF
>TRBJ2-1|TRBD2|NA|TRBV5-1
TGCGCCAGCAGCACTAGCGGGGACAGCTCCTACAATGAGCAGTTCTTC
CASSTSGDSSYNEQFF
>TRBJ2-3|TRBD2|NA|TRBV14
TGTGCCAGCAGCCGAGGGGCTAGCGGGACTACAGATACGCAGTATTTT
CASSRGASGTTDTQYF
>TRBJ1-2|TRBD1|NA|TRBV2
TGTGCCAGCATTCCCCGACAGGGCCGGGGCTATGGCTACACCTTC
CASIPRQGRGYGYTF
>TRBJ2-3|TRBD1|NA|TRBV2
TGTGCCAGCAGGACTGTGGCCAGGGGGCGCACGGATACGCAGTATTTT
CASRTVARGRTDTQYF
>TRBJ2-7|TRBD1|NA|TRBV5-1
TGCGCCAGCAGCTTGTCCCAGGGGGCTTCCTCCTACGAGCAGTACTTC
CASSLSQGASSYEQYF
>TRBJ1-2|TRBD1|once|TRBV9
TGTGCCAGCAGCGCTCAGACAGGGGCGGGCTACACCTTC
CASSAQTGAGYTF
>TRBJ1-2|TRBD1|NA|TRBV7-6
TGTGCCAGCAGTCGGACAGGCTCAAACTATGGCTACACCTTC
CASSRTGSNYGYTF
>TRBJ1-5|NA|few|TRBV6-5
TGTGCCAGCAGTCTCACGGCTGCGGCGGGGCAGCCCCAGCATTTT
CASSLTAAAGQPQHF
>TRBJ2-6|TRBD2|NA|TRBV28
TGTGCCAGCAACATGGGAGGGACTTTCAGTTCTGGGGCCAACGTCCTGACTTTC
CASNMGGTFSSGANVLTF
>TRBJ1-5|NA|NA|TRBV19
TGTGCCAGTAGCCTCGCCGGACAAAATAGCAATCAGCCCCAGCATTTT
CASSLAGQNSNQPQHF
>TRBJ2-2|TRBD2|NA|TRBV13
TGTGCCAGCAGCTTAGAGACTAGCGGGAGTGTAATCGGGGAGCTGTTTTTT
CASSLETSGSVIGELFF
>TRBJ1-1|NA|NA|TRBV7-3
TGTGCCAGCAGCCCTCAAGGAGGGACGAATGAAGCTTTCTTT
CASSPQGGTNEAFF
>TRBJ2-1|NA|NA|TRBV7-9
TGTGCCAGCAGCTTATCATTAAGCGGGTTGCCCCATGAGCAGTTCTTC
CASSLSLSGLPHEQFF
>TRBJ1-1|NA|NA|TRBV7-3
TGTGCCAGCACCCAAACGGGAGGCACTGAAGCTTTCTTT
CASTQTGGTEAFF
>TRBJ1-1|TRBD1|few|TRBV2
TGTGCCAGCAGTAGGGACAGCGTTTCCACTGAAGCTTTCTTT
CASSRDSVSTEAFF
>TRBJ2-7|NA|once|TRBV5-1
TGCGCCAGCAGCCCGGTCGAGGTTGGGGCCCCCTACGAGCAGTACTTC
CASSPVEVGAPYEQYF
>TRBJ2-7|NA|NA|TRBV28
TGTGCCAGCAGTTTGACTACATCTACGAGGGCGCAGTACTTC
CASSLTTSTRAQYF
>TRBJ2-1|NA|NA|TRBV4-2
TGTGCCAGCAGCCAAACACGACAGTACAATGAGCAGTTCTTC
CASSQTRQYNEQFF
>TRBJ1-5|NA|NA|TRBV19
TGTGCCAGTAGTATAAGTGGGACTACTCGGCAGCCCCAGCATTTT
CASSISGTTRQPQHF
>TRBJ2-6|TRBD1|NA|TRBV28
TGTGCCAGCAGTGACAGGGGTGCAACTGGGGCCAACGTCCTGACTTTC
CASSDRGATGANVLTF
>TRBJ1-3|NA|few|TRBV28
TGTGCCAGCAGTTCCACATCCGACACCATATATTTT
CASSSTSDTIYF
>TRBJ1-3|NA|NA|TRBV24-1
TGTGCCACCAGTGATCCTACGTGGGCGTGTTTAGTGTCTGGAAACACCATATATTTT
CATSDPTWACLVSGNTIYF
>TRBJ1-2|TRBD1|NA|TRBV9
TGTGCCAGCAGCCCCCGACAGGGCCGTTATGGCTACACCTTC
CASSPRQGRYGYTF
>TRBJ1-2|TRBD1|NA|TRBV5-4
TGTGCCAGCCTAAACCGGACAGGAAGTAACTATGGCTACACCTTC
CASLNRTGSNYGYTF
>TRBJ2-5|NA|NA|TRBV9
TGTGCCAGCAGCGTAGATACAGGGCAAGAGACCCAGTACTTC
CASSVDTGQETQYF
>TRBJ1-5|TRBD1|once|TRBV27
TGTGCCAGCAGGCCTCTCACCGGGACAGGGGTGAGCAATCAGCCCCAGCATTTT
CASRPLTGTGVSNQPQHF
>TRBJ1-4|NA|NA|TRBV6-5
TGTGCCAGCAGTCAGGGGAGAGCGGAGTATGAAAAACTGTTTTTT
CASSQGRAEYEKLFF
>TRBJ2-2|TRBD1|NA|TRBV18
TGTGCCAGCTCACCACCCGACAGGGGGTTGGACACCGGGGAGCTGTTTTTT
CASSPPDRGLDTGELFF